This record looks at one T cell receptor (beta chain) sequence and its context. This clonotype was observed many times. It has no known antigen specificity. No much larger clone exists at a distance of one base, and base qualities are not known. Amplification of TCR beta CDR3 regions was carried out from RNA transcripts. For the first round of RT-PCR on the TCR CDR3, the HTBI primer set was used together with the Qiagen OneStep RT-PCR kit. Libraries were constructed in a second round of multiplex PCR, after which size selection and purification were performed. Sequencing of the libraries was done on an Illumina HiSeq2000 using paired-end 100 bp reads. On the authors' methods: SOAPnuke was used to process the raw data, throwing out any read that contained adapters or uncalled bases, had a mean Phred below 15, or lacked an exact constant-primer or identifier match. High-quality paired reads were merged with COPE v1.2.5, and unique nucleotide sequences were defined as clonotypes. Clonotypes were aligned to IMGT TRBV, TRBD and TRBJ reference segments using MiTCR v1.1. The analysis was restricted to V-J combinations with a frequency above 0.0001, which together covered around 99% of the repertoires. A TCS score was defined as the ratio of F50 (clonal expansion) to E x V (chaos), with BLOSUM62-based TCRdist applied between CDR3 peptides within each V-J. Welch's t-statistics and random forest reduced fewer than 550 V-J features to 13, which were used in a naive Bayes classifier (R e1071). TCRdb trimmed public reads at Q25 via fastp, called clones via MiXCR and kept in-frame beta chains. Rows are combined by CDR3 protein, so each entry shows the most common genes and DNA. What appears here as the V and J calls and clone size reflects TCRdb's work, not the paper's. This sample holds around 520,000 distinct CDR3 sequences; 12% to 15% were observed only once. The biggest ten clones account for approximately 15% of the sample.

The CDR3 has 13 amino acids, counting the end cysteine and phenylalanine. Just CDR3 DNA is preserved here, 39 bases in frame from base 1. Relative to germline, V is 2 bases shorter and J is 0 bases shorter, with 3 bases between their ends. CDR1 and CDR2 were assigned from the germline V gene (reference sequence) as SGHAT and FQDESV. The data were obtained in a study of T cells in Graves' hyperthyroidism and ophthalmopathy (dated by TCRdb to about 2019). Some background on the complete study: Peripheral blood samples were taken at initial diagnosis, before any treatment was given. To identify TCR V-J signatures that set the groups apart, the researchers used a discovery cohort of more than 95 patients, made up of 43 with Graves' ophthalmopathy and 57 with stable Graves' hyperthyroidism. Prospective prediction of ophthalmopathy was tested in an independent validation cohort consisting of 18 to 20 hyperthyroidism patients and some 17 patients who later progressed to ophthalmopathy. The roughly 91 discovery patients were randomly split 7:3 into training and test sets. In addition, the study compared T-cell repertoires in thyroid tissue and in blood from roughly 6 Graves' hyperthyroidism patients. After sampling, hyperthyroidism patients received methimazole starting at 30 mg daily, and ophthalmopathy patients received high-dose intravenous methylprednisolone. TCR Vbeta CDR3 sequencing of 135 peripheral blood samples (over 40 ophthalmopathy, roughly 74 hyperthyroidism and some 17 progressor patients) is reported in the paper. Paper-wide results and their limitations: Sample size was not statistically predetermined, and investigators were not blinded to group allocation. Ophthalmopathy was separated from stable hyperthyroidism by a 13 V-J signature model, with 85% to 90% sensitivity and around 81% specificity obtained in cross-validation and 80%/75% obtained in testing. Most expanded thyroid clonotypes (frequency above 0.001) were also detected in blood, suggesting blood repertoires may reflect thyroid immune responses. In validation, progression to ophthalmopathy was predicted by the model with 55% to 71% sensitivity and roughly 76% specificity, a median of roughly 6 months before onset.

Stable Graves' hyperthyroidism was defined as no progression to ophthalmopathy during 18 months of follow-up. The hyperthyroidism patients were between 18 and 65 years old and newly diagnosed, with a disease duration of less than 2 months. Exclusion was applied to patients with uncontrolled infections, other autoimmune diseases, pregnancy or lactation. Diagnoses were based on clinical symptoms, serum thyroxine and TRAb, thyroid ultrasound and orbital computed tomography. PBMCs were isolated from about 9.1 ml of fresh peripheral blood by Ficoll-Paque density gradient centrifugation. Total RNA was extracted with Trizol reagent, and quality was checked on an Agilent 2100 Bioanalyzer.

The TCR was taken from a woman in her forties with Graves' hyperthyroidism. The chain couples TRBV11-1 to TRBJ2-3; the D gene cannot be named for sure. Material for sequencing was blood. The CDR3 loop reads CASSLISTDTQYF. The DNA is TGTGCCAGCAGCTTAATTAGCACAGATACGCAGTATTTT. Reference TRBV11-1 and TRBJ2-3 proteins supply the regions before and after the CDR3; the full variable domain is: EAEVAQSPRYKITEKSQAVAFWCDPISGHATLYWYRQILGQGPELLVQFQDESVVDDSQLPKDRFSAERLKGVDSTLKIQPAELGDSAMYLCASSLISTDTQYFGPGTRLTVL.